The sequence of this T cell receptor beta chain was determined in a study of blood T cell repertoires in COVID-19. This clone was seen a handful of times. The germline V and J ends were trimmed by 6 bases and 4 bases, with 18 bases remaining between them. Germline V CDR1 and CDR2: LNHDA, SQIVND (reference sequence). CDR3 length equals 16 residues. The data were produced by immunoSEQ multiplex PCR, yet TCRdb's version contains in-frame clones alone and is incomplete. The sample shows roughly 250,000 clones, around 82% of them seen only once. This TCR derives from a human donor in a cohort sampled during active COVID-19. The sequencing sample was made of peripheral blood. The V and J genes are TRBV19 and TRBJ2-2; perhaps TRBD1 as D (6 bases). The CDR3 coding sequence is TGTGCCAGTAGCAAACAGGGTAGGGTGGGCACCGGGGAGCTGTTTTTT. Amino acids: CASSKQGRVGTGELFF.